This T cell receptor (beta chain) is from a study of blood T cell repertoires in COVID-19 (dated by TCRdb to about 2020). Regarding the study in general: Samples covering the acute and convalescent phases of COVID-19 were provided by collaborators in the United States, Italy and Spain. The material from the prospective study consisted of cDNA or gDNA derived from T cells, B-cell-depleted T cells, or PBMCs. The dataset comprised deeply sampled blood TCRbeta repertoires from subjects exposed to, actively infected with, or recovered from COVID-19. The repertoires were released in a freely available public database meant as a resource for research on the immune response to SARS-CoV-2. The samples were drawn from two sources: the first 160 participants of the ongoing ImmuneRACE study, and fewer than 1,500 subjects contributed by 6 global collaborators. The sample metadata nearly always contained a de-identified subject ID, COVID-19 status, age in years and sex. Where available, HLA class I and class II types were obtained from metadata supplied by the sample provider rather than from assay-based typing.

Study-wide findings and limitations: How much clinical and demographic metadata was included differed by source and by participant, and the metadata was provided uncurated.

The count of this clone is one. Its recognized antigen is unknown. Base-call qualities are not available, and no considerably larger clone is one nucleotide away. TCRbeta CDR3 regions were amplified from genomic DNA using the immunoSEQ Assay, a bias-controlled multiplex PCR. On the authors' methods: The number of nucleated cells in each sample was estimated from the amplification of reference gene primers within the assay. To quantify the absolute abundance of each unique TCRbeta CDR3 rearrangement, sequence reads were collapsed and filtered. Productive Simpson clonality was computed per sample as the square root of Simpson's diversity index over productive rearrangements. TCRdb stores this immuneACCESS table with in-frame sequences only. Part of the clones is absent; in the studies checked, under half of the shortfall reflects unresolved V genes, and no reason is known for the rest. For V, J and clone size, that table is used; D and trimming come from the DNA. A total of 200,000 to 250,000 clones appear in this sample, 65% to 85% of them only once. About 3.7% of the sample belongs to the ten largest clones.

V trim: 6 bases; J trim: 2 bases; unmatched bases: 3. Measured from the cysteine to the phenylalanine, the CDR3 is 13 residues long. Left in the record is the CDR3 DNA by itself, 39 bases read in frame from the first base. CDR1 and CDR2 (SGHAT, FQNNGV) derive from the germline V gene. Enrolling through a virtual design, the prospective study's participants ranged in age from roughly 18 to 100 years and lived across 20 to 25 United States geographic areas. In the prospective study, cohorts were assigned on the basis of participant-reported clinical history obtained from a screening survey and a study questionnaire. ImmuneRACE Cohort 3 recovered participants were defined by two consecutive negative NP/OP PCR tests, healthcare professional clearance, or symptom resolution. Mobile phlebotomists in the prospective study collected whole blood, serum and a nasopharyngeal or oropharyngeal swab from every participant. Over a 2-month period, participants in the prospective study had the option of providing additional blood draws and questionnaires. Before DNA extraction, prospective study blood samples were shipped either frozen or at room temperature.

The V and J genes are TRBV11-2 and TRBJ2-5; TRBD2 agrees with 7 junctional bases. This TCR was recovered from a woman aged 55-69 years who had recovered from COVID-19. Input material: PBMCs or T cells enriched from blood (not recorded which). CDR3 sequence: CASRLAIQETQYF. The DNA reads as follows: TGTGCCAGCAGACTAGCGATACAAGAGACCCAGTACTTC.